The entry that follows covers one T cell receptor beta chain sequence. Its cognate antigen is unknown. The data derive from a study of identical twins. General study results and limits: Carriage of fewer insertions was seen in abundant cord blood beta clonotypes, whereas memory repertoires showed none.

The length of the CDR3 is 15 residues. Germline V gene data show CDR1 as SNHLY and CDR2 as FYNNEI. Trimming took off 6 bases at V and 7 bases at J, with 21 bases between the two ends. A universal primer site came from template switching; cDNA carried unique molecular identifiers. TCRdb fed the 5' RACE reads into MiXCR, producing one record per CDR3 protein. The sample consists of roughly 250,000 distinct CDR3 sequences, about 7.3% of them appearing once. The data were also submitted as part of a second study, on yellow fever vaccine responses in identical twins. From that paper: Reportedly, the T cell response mounted by twins to vaccine seemed partly convergent, partly personalized.

The clonotype was recovered from a woman aged 18-30 years in good health. This rearrangement joins TRBV2 to TRBJ2-5; no clear D. The sequencing sample was made of memory (CD45RO+) T cells sorted from blood. CDR3 region: CASSAVGGPPPTQYF. Here the CDR3 DNA reads TGTGCCAGCAGCGCGGTGGGTGGACCCCCCCCGACCCAGTACTTC.